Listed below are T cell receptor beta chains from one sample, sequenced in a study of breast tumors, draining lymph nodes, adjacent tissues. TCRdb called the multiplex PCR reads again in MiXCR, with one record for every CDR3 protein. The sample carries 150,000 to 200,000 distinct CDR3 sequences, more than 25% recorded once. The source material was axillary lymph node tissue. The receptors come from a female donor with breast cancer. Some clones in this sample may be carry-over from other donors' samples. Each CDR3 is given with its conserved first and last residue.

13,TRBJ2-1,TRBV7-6,CASSLAGGNEQFF
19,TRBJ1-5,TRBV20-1,CSARLPWTGGNTSNQPQHF
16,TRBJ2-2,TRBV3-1,CASSPTGGTRTGELFF
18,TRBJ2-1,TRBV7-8,CASSLEYDLSGIYNEQFF
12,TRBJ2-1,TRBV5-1,CASSLVSDEQFF
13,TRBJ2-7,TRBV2,CASRDSLSYEQYF
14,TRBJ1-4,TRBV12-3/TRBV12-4,CASTLGVANEKLFF
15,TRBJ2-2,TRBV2,CASSRDSLNTGELFF
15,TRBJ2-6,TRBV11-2,CASSLRLGGANVLTF
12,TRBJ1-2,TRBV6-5,CACSESNYGYTF
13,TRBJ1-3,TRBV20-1,CSARGEAGNTIYF
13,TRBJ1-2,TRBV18,CASSPESSYGYTF
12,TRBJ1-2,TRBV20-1,CSARGGTGGYTF
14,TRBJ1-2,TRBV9,CASSPGGADYGYTF
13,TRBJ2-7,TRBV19,CASSLTAGVEQYF
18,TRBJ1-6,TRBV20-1,CSARHPGQGSSYNSPLHF
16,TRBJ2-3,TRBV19,CASSLQLAGETDTQYF
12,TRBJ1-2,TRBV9,CASSEGPSGNTF
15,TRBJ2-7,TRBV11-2,CASSLGSGGYYEQYF
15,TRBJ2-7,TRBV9,CASSATPGQGYEQYF
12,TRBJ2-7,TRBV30,CAWKIGTYEQYF
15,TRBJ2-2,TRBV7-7,CASSAGLANTGELFF
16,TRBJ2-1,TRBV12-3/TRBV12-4,CASSSTSGGGRPEQFF
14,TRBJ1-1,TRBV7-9,CASSFSTANTEAFF
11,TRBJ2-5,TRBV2,CASSAGETQYF
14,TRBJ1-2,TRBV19,CASSMSGTAYGYTF
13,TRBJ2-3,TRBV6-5,CASGLGVADTQYF
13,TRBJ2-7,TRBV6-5,CASSHAASYEQYF
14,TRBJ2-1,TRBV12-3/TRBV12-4,CASSFTGVDSEQSF
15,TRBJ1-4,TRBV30,CAWNMLRAGEEKLFF
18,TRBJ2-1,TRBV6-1,CASTRGTSGGSYYNEQFF
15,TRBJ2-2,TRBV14,CASSIRQGNTGELFF
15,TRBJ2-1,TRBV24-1,CATSDQGTGNNEQFF
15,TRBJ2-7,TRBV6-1,CASSHSGGRAGEQYF
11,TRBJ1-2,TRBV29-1,CSQWGGNGYTF
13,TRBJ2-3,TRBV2,CASGDRVTDTQYF
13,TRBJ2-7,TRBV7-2,CASSLQRTGGQYF
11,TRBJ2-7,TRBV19,CASSAEAEQYF
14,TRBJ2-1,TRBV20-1,CSASGPLSYNEQFF
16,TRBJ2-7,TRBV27,CASSLVPSTGSYEQYF
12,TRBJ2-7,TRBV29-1,CSGLTGAYEQYF
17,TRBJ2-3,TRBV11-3,CASSPSRTSGSTDTQYF
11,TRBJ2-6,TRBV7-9,CASWEANVLTF
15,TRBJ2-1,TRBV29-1,CSVAPGAGSYNEQFF
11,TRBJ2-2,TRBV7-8,CASSPAGELFF
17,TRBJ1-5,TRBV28,CASSFRGGQGARQPQHF
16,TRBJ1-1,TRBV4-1,CASSPPRDTLNTEAFF
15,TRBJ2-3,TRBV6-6,CASSPGLGSTDTQYF
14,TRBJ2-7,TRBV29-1,CSVGKDRDAYEQYF
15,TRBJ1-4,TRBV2,CASRDTRGKIEKLFF
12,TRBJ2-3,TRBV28,CATRGGVDTQYF
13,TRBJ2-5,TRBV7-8,CASSLASQETQYF